Only one count was recorded for the clone carrying this TCR beta chain. Germline values: CDR1 SGHDN, CDR2 FVKESK. The length of the CDR3 is 15 residues. V lost 5 bases and J lost 3, with 13 bases in between. The source of the sample is a study of control samples from healthy donors and cancer patients. Data came from immunoSEQ multiplex PCR; TCRdb stores just in-frame clones and leaves some out. The sample shows 85,000 to 95,000 clones, approximately 90% of them seen only once. This receptor was identified in a woman in her thirties in good health. The sequenced sample consisted of blood. The rearrangement links TRBV14 to TRBJ1-4; the D is unclear. The CDR3 here is CASSYTRGANEKLFF. CDR3 nucleotide sequence: TGTGCCAGCAGCTATACGAGAGGTGCTAATGAAAAACTGTTTTTT. Variable domain in full (rest from reference TRBV14 and TRBJ1-4): EAGVTQFPSHSVIEKGQTVTLRCDPISGHDNLYWYRRVMGKEIKFLLHFVKESKQDESGMPNNRFLAERTGGTYSTLKVQPAELEDSGVYFCASSYTRGANEKLFFGSGTQLSVL.